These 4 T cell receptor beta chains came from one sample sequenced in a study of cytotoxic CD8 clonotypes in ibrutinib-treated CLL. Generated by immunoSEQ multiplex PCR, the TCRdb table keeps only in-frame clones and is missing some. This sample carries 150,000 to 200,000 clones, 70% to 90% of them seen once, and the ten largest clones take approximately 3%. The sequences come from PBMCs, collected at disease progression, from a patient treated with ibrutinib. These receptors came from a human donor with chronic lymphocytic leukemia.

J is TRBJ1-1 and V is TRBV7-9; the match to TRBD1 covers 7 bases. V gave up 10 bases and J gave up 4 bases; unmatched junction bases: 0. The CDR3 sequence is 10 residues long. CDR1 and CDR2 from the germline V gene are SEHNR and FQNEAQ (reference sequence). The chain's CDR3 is CATGGTEAFF. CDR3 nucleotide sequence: TGTGCCACAGGGGGCACTGAAGCTTTCTTT.

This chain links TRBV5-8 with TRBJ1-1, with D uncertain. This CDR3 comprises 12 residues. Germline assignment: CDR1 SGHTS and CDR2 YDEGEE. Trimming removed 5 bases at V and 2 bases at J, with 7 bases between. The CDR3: CASSRVNTEAFF. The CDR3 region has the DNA TGTGCCAGCAGTAGGGTAAACACTGAAGCTTTCTTT.

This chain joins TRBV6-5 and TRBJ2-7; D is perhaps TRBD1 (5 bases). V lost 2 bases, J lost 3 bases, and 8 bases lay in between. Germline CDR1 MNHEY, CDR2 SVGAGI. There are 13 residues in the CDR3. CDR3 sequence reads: CASSYRGNYEQYF. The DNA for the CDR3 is TGTGCCAGCAGTTACAGGGGAAACTACGAGCAGTACTTC.

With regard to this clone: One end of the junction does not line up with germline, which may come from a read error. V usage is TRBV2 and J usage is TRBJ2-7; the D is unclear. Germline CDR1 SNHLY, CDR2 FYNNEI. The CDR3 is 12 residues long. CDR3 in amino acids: CASSFNGPGWDF. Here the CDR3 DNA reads TGTGCCAGCAGCTTCAACGGTCCTGGATGGGACTTC.